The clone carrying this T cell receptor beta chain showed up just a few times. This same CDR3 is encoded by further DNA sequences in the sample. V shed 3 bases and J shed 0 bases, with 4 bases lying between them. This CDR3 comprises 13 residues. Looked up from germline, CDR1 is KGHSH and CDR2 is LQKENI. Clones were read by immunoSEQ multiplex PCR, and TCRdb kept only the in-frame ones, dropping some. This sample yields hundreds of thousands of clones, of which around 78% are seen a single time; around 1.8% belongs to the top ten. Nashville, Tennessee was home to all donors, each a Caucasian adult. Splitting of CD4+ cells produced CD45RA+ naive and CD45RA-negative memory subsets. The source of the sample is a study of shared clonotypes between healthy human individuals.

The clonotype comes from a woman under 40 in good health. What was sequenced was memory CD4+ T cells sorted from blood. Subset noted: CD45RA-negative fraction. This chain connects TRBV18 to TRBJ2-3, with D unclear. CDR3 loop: CASSPASTDTQYF. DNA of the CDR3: TGTGCCAGCTCACCCGCTAGCACAGATACGCAGTATTTT.